The clone carrying this T cell receptor beta chain was seen a few times. Using unique molecular identifiers, the investigators prepared the TCRbeta library. TCRdb ran MiXCR on the PCR reads and lists one entry per CDR3 protein. The sample lists roughly 490,000 distinct CDR3 sequences, 11% occurring once. The data originate from a study of T-cell reconstitution after alpha-beta-depleted transplantation in children. Looked up from germline, CDR1 is MNHNS and CDR2 is SASEGT. V shed 7 bases, J shed 1 base, and the junction held 9 bases outside the gene matches. CDR3 length equals 15 residues. Here the sequenced sample was PBMCs, mostly from graft donor cells, taken 180 days after TCRalphabeta/CD19-depleted stem cell transplant. The rearrangement links TRBV6-1 to TRBJ1-1; 7 bases align to TRBD1. The TCR sequence derives from a female patient aged 2 to 10 who had a stem cell transplant for aplastic anemia, so the T cells may come from the graft donor. The CDR3 sequence: CASTTMRDRNTEAFF. The CDR3 DNA follows: TGTGCCAGCACTACGATGAGGGACAGGAACACTGAAGCTTTCTTT.